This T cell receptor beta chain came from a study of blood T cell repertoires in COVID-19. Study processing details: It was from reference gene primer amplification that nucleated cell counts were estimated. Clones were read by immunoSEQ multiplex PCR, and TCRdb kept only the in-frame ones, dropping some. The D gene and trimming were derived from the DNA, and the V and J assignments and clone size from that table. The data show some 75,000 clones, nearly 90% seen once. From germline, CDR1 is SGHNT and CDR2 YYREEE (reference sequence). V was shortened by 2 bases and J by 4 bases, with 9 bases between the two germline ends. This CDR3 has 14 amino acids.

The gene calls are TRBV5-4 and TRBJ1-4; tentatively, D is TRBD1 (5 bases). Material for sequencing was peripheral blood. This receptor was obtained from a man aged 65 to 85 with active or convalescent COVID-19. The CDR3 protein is CASSFDSYNEKLFF. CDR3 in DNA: TGTGCCAGCAGCTTTGACAGTTATAATGAAAAACTGTTTTTT.